These 25 T cell receptor beta chains originate from one sample sequenced in a study of CXCR3-negative and CXCR3-positive naive CD8 T cells. Study findings and constraints: Relative to CXCR3-negative naive cells, CXCR3-positive naive cells had more hydrophobic TRB CDR3s.

No antigen has been identified for these receptors. 5' RACE that incorporated UMI labels was used to prepare the TRB cDNA libraries. TCRdb reprocessed the 5' RACE reads and reports one entry per CDR3 protein, with no DNA. The clone table shows some 64,000 distinct CDR3 sequences, with the ten largest holding less than 0.85%. Sample: naive CXCR3+ CD8+ T cells from blood. Subset indicated: CD45RO-CCR7+CD27+CD95- naive CD8+ T cells expressing CXCR3 (TNR3+). These receptors were taken from a human donor in good health. Some clones in this sample may be carry-over from other donors' samples.

CDR3 in amino acids: CASSLTGAGAFF. This chain uses TRBV5-1 with TRBJ1-1; TCRdb proposes TRBD1, but this gene call is untestable without DNA. Germline V lookup: CDR1 SGHRS, CDR2 YFSETQ. The CDR3 runs to 12 residues.

The chain has TRBV4-1 and TRBJ2-1; the D gene TCRdb calls, TRBD2, cannot be checked with no DNA. The CDR3 is 16 residues long. Germline CDR1 MGHRA, CDR2 YSYEKL. This CDR3 is CASSQDGLAGGLEQFF.

The chain carries TRBV5-1 and TRBJ2-7; TCRdb selects TRBD1, and the lack of DNA leaves this call unchecked. Germline CDR1 is SGHRS and CDR2 is YFSETQ. The CDR3 loop spans 13 amino acids. CDR3 sequence reads: CASSPRGTYEQYF. The full variable domain, rest sourced from reference TRBV5-1 and TRBJ2-7, is KAGVTQTPRYLIKTRGQQVTLSCSPISGHRSVSWYQQTPGQGLQFLFEYFSETQRNKGNFPGRFSGRQFSNSRSEMNVSTLELGDSALYLCASSPRGTYEQYFGPGTRLTVT.

The chain links TRBV2 to TRBJ2-3; TCRdb names TRBD2, which stays unverified in the absence of DNA. The CDR3 is 15 residues long. Germline CDR1 reads SNHLY; CDR2 reads FYNNEI. The CDR3 region is CASSESSGGTDTQYF.

This sequence joins TRBV6-5 and TRBJ2-7; TCRdb indicates TRBD2, and absent DNA this call remains unverified. This CDR3 region has 17 residues. Germline values: CDR1 MNHEY, CDR2 SVGAGI. CDR3 region: CASSYTTSGGTPNEQYF.

The chain couples TRBV7-3 to TRBJ2-1; TCRdb names TRBD1, which stays unverified in the absence of DNA. From germline, CDR1 is SGHTA and CDR2 FQGTGA. The CDR3 runs 14 residues. The CDR3 is CASSLGQGKYEQFF.

The rearrangement uses TRBV4-1 and TRBJ1-1; TCRdb designates TRBD1, a call that cannot be tested without DNA. Germline V gene sequence: CDR1 MGHRA, CDR2 YSYEKL. CDR3 length equals 14 residues. The CDR3 reads CASSQAGLNTEAFF.

The chain uses TRBV7-6 and TRBJ2-3; lacking DNA, the TRBD2 call made by TCRdb goes unchecked. CDR3 length: 15 residues. CDR1 is SGHVS and CDR2 is FNYEAQ in the germline V gene. Here the CDR3 reads CASSPSAGSKDTQYF. Using reference TRBV7-6 and TRBJ2-3 for the parts outside the CDR3, the full variable domain is GAGVSQSPRYKVTKRGQDVALRCDPISGHVSLYWYRQALGQGPEFLTYFNYEAQQDKSGLPNDRFSAERPEGSISTLTIQRTEQRDSAMYRCASSPSAGSKDTQYFGPGTRLTVL.

The J gene is TRBJ1-4, the V gene TRBV12-3 or TRBV12-4; the TCRdb D gene call, TRBD1, has no DNA to confirm it. The CDR3 covers 15 residues. The CDR3 spells CASRPGTAIFEKLFF.

The rearrangement links TRBV12-3 or TRBV12-4 to TRBJ1-1; with no DNA, the TCRdb D assignment of TRBD1 cannot be verified. The CDR3 is made up of 14 amino acids. The CDR3 reads CASSSDGTEGEAFF.

The chain couples TRBV5-4 to TRBJ2-4; the TCRdb call, TRBD2, lacks DNA for checking. Germline CDR1 SGHNT, CDR2 YYREEE (reference sequence). There are 15 residues in the CDR3. CDR3 region: CASSLIGEAKNIQYF.

The rearrangement uses TRBV6-5 and TRBJ2-7; TCRdb calls TRBD1, which cannot be checked without DNA. The CDR3 has 16 residues. Germline CDR1 and CDR2: MNHEY and SVGAGI. CDR3 sequence reads: CASSYSITGGQIKQYF.

The genes are TRBV7-3 and TRBJ2-7; as DNA is missing, the TRBD1 call by TCRdb cannot be tested. CDR1 is SGHTA and CDR2 is FQGTGA in the germline V gene. CDR3 length: 15 residues. CDR3 sequence: CASSYGGGPNYEQYF.

The chain joins TRBV12-3 or TRBV12-4 to TRBJ2-7. The CDR3 is 13 residues long. The CDR3 sequence: CASSFFGNYEQYF.

This chain connects TRBV7-2 to TRBJ2-5; TCRdb gives TRBD1 as the D gene, but with no DNA this cannot be confirmed. The CDR3 is 14 residues long. Germline loops: CDR1 SGHTA, CDR2 FQGNSA. CDR3 residues: CASSLIGGEETQYF.

The J gene is TRBJ2-1, the V gene TRBV12-3 or TRBV12-4; no DNA is available, so the TRBD1 call from TCRdb remains unchecked. The length of the CDR3 is 17 residues. CDR3 sequence reads: CASSEPGHLKHGNEQFF.

The genes are TRBV7-9 and TRBJ1-4; TCRdb outputs TRBD1, but without DNA this stays unchecked. This CDR3 has 17 residues. Germline lookup yields CDR1 SEHNR and CDR2 FQNEAQ (reference sequence). CDR3 sequence: CASSLDWTPLHNEKLFF.

The chain carries TRBV29-1 and TRBJ1-1; the TCRdb D gene call, TRBD1, has no DNA to confirm it. The V gene's germline CDR1 is SQVTM and CDR2 ANQGSEA. This CDR3 is 16 amino acids long. CDR3 protein: CSVEDLGQGSWTEAFF.

The J gene is TRBJ2-7, the V gene TRBV14; the TRBD1 assignment by TCRdb is unverifiable without DNA. CDR1 and CDR2 from the germline V gene are SGHDN and FVKESK. This CDR3 has 12 amino acids. CDR3: CASSPEPGEQYF.

This chain uses TRBV5-1 with TRBJ1-2; the TRBD1 assignment by TCRdb is unverifiable without DNA. This CDR3 region has 17 residues. Looked up from germline, CDR1 is SGHRS and CDR2 is YFSETQ. CDR3 sequence: CASSATGTGGVNYGYTF.

This chain joins TRBV4-3 and TRBJ1-2. In germline, CDR1 is LGHNA, CDR2 YSLEER. The CDR3 totals 16 residues. The CDR3 is CASSQAQATTNYGYTF.

J is TRBJ2-7 and V is TRBV27. The CDR3 extends over 14 amino acids. Germline V CDR1 and CDR2: MNHEY, SMNVEV (reference sequence). Here the CDR3 reads CASSDSRSSYEQYF.

The chain has TRBV29-1 and TRBJ2-1; TCRdb gives TRBD1 as the D gene, but with no DNA this cannot be confirmed. This CDR3 spans 13 amino acids. Germline V gives CDR1 SQVTM, CDR2 ANQGSEA. CDR3 region: CSVVRDRGNEQFF.

V gene TRBV14 combines with J gene TRBJ2-7. From germline, CDR1 is SGHDN and CDR2 FVKESK. This CDR3 spans 15 amino acids. Here the CDR3 reads CASSMRSGSSYEQYF.

The V call is TRBV4-3, the J call TRBJ2-7; the TRBD2 assignment by TCRdb is unverifiable without DNA. This CDR3 region has 17 residues. CDR1 LGHNA and CDR2 YSLEER come from the germline V gene. The CDR3 loop reads CASSQDSSAGGPYEQYF.